This T cell receptor beta chain is drawn from a study of beta chain features in type 1 diabetes. The overall study: Age and gender were similar between patients and healthy donors, as were cell yields. Study findings and constraints: Naive, central memory and Treg TCRB repertoires appeared more alike in patients than in healthy donors. PCR, the amplification step, might favor shorter templates, equally in patients and controls.

The whole isolated RNA underwent reverse transcription, so sequencing captured expressed TCRB transcripts. Generated by immunoSEQ multiplex PCR, the TCRdb table keeps only in-frame clones and is missing some. The sample includes some 150,000 clones, roughly 10% of them seen just once. This clone was seen a handful of times. Its target is unknown. Sequences were obtained from central memory CD4+ T cells from blood. The sequence was obtained from a man in his late teens or twenties in good health.

CDR3 residues: CASRADVRPSYEQYF. The CDR3 nucleotides are TGTGCCAGCAGGGCTGACGTAAGGCCGTCCTACGAGCAGTACTTC. This chain joins TRBV6-1 and TRBJ2-7; D is uncertain. Trimming removed 6 bases at V and 1 base at J, with 16 bases between. Germline loops: CDR1 MNHNS, CDR2 SASEGT. This CDR3 has 15 amino acids.